The present TCR beta chain was sequenced within a study of shared T cell receptors in the human thymus. Produced via immunoSEQ multiplex PCR; TCRdb's table is partial and in-frame only. The sample has just under 550,000 clones; 75% to 85% are singletons. V lost 5 bases and J lost 4, with 17 bases in between. CDR1 MGHDK and CDR2 SYGVNS come from the germline V gene. The CDR3 totals 15 residues. The same sample was also used in a study of human thymus T cells. From that report: Samples came from healthy Finnish infants during open corrective cardiac surgery. Thymus pieces cut out during corrective heart surgery were the tissue that was used. Seemingly biased V and J gene usage marked thymic and blood repertoires. What related research reported was that thymic repertoires overlapped highly among unrelated individuals.

Sequenced sample: thymocytes. The rearrangement links TRBV25-1 to TRBJ1-2; TRBD1 is a possible D gene (5 bases). This receptor was identified in a boy in the first two years of life with a congenital heart defect. The CDR3 DNA reads as TGTGCCAGCAGTCCCAGGGTGCGGTCTCGCTATGGCTACACCTTC. It translates to CASSPRVRSRYGYTF.